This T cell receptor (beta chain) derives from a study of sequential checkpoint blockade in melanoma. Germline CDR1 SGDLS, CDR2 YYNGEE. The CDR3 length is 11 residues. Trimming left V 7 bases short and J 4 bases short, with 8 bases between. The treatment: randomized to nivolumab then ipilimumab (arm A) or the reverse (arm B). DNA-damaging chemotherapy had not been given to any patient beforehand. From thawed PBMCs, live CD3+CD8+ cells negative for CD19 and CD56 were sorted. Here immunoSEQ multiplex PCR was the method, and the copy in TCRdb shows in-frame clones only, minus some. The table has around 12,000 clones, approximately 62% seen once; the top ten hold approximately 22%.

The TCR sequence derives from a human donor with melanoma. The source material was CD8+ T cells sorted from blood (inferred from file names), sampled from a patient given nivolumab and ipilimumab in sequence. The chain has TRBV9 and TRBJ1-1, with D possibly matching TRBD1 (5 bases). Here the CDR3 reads CASPGSTEAFF. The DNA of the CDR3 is TGTGCCAGCCCAGGGTCCACTGAAGCTTTCTTT.